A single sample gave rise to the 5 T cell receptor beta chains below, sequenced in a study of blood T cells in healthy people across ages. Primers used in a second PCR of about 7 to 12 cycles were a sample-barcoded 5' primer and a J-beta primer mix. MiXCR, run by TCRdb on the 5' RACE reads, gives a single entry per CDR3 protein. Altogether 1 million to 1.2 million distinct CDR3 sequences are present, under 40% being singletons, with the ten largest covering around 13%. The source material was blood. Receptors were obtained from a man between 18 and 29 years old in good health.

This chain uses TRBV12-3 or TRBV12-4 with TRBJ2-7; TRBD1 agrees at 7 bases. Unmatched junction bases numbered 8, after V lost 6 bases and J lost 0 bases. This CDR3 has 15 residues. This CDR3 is CASSPLGTASYEQYF. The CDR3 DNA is TGTGCCAGCAGCCCCCTCGGGACAGCCTCCTACGAGCAGTACTTC.

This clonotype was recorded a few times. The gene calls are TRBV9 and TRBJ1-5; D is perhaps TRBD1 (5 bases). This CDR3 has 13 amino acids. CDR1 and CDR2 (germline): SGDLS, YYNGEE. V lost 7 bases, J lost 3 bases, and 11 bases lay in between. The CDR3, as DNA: TGTGCCAGCGCCGGGACGGACAATCAGCCCCAGCATTTT. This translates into CASAGTDNQPQHF. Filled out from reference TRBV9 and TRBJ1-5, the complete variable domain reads DSGVTQTPKHLITATGQRVTLRCSPRSGDLSVYWYQQSLDQGLQFLIQYYNGEERAKGNILERFSAQQFPDLHSELNLSSLELGDSALYFCASAGTDNQPQHFGDGTRLSIL.

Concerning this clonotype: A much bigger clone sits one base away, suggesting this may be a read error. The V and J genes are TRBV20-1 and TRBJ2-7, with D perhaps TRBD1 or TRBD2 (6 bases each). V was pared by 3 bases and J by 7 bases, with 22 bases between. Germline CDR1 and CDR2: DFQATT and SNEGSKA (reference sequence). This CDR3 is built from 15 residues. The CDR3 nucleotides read TGCAGTGCTAGTATTTGGTACCGGGGGCACAATGAGCAGTACTTC. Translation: CSASIWYRGHNEQYF.

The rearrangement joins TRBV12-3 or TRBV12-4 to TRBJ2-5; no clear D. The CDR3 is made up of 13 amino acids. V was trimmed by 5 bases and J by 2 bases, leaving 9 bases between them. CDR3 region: CASSVKGQETQYF. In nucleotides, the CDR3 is TGTGCCAGCAGTGTTAAGGGACAAGAGACCCAGTACTTC.

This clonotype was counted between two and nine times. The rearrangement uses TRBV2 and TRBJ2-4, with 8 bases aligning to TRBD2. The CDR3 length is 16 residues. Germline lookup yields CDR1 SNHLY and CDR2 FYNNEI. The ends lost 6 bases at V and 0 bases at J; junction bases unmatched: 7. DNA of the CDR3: TGTGCCAGCAGGCTAGCGGGCTCTCTAGCCAAAAACATTCAGTACTTC. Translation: CASRLAGSLAKNIQYF.